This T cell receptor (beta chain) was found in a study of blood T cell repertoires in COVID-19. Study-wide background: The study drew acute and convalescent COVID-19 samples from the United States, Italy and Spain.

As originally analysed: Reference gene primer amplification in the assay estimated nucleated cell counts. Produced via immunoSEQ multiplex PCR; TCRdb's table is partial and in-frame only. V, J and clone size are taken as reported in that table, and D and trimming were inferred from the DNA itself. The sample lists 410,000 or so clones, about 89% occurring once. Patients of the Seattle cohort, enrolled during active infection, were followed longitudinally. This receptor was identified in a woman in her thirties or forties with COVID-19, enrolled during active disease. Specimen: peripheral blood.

The CDR3 DNA follows: TGTGCCAGCAGTATGCCGAGCTCCTACGAGCAGTACTTC. This encodes CASSMPSSYEQYF. The V and J genes are TRBV7-9 and TRBJ2-7, with D uncertain. The V end was cut by 6 bases, the J end by 0 bases, with 9 bases between. This CDR3 spans 13 amino acids. Germline CDR1 SEHNR, CDR2 FQNEAQ (reference sequence).